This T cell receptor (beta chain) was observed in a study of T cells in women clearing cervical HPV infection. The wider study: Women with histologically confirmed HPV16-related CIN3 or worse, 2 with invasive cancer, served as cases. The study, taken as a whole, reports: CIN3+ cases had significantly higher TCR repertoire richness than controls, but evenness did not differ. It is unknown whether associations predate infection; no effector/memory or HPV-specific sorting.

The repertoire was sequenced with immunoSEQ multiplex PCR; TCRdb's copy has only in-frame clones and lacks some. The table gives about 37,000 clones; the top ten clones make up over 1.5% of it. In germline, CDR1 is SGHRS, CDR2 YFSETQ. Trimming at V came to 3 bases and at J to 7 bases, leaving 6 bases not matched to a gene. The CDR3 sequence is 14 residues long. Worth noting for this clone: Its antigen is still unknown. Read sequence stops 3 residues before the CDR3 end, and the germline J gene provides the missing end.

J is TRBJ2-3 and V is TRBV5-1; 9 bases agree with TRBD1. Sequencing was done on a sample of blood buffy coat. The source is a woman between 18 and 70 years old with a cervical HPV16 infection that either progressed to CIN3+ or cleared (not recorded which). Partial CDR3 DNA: TGCGCCAGCAGCTCGGACAGGGGTTGGAATACG. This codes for CASSSDRGWNT. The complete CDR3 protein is CASSSDRGWNTQYF.